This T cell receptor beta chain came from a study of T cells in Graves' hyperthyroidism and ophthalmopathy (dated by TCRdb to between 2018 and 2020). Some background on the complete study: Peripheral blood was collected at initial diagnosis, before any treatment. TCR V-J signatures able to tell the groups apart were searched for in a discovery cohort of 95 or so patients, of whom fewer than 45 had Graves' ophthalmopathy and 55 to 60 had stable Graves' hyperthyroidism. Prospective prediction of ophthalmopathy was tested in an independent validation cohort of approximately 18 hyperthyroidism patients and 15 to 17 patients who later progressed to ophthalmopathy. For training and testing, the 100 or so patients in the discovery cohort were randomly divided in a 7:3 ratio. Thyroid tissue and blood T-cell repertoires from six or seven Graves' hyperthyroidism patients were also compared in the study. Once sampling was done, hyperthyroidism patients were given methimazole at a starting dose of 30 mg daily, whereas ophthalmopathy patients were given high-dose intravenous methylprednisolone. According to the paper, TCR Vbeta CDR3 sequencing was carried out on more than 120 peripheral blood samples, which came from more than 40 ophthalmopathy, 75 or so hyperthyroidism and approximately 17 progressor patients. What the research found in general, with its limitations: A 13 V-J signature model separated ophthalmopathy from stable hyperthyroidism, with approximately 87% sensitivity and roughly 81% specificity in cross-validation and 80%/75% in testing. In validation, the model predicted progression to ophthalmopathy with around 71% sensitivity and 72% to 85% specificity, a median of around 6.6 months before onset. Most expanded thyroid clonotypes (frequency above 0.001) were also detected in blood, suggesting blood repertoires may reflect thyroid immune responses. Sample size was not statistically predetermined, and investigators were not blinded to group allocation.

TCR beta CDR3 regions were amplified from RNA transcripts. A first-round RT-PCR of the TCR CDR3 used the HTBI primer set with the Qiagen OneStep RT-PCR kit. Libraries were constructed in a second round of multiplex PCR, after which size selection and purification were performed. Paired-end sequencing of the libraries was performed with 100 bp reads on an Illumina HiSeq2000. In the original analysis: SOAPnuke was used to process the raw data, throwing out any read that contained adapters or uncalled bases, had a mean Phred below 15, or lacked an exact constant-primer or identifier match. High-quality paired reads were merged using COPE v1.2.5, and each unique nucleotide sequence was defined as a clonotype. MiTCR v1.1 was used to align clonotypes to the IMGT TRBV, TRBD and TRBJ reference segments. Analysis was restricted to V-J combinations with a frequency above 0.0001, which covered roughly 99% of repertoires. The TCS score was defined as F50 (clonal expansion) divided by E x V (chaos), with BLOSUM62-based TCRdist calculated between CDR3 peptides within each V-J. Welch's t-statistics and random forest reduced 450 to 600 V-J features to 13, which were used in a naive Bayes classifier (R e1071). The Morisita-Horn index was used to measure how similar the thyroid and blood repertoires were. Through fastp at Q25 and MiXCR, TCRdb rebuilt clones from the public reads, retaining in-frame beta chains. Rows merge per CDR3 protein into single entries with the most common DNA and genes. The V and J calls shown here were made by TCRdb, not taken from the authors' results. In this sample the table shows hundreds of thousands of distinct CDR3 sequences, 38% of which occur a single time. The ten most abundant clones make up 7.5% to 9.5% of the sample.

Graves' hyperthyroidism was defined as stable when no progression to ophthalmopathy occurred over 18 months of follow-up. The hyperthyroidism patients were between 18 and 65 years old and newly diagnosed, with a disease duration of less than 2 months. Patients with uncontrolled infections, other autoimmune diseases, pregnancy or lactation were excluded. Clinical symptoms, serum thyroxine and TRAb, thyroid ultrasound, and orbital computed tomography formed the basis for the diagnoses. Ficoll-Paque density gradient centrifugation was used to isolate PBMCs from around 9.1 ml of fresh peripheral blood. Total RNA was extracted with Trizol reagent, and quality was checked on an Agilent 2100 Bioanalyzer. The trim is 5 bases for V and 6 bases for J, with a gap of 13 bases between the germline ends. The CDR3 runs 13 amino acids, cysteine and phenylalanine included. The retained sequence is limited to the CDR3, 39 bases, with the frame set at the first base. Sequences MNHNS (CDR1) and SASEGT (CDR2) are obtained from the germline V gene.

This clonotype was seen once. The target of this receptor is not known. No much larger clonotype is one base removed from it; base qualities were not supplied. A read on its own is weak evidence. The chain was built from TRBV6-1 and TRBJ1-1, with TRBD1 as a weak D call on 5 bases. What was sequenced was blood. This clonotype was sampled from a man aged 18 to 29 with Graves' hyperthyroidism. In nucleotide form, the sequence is TGTGCCAGCAGTTACGGTAGGGGCTCTGAAGCTTTCTTT. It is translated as CASSYGRGSEAFF.